A selection of T cell receptor beta chains follows, all from one sample in a study of T cells after yellow fever vaccination. MiXCR, run by TCRdb on the 5' RACE reads, gives a single entry per CDR3 protein. The data show some 320,000 distinct CDR3 sequences, about 11% seen once. The material sequenced was CD4+ T cells sorted from PBMCs, taken 45 days after the yellow fever booster vaccination. These TCRs come from a man aged 18 to 30 who received the YFV17D yellow fever vaccine. Each CDR3 is given with its conserved first and last residue. Each record gives: clone size, D gene, V gene, J gene, CDR3 DNA, CDR3 protein. D genes are given only for firm matches. Clone size is stated in some rows and not others, as once, few, many or a class when expanded.

many	-	TRBV7-2	TRBJ2-3	TGTGCCAGCTCGACTAGTAGCACAGATACGCAGTATTTT	CASSTSSTDTQYF
-	-	TRBV18	TRBJ1-1	TGTGCCAGCTCACCACCGTTCAGACCTTTTAACCTTGAAGCTTTCTTT	CASSPPFRPFNLEAFF
-	TRBD1	TRBV6-1	TRBJ1-4	TGTGCCAGCAGTGAATACAGGGGGATTGAAAAACTGTTTTTT	CASSEYRGIEKLFF
few	-	TRBV5-1	TRBJ2-5	TGCGCCAGCAGCTTGGGCGGGGCATTACAAGAGACCCAGTACTTC	CASSLGGALQETQYF
-	-	TRBV4-3	TRBJ1-2	TGCGCCAGCAGCCAAGAATACGGACAGCCGAACTATGGCTACACCTTC	CASSQEYGQPNYGYTF
-	TRBD1	TRBV2	TRBJ1-1	TGTGCCAGCGCCGCGGGACAGGTCCTAGGGGAAGCTTTCTTT	CASAAGQVLGEAFF
many	TRBD2	TRBV7-2	TRBJ2-3	TGTGCCAGCAGCTCTACTAGCGGGGGGGCCTCAGATACGCAGTATTTT	CASSSTSGGASDTQYF
-	-	TRBV20-1	TRBJ1-5	TGCAGTGCTAGAGATTCGAGGTACAGCCACGTTCAGCCCCAGCATTTT	CSARDSRYSHVQPQHF
-	-	TRBV7-8	TRBJ1-5	TGTGCCAGCAGCTTAAGACCGGGGACCCAGCATTTT	CASSLRPGTQHF
-	TRBD2	TRBV4-1	TRBJ2-3	TGCGCCAGCAGCCAAGGTCCGGGGGGAGGGGATACGCAGTATTTT	CASSQGPGGGDTQYF
few	-	TRBV12-3/TRBV12-4	TRBJ2-5	TGTGCCAGCAGTTCCCAACACCCATCACTCTTAAACCAAGAGACCCAGTACTTC	CASSSQHPSLLNQETQYF
few	TRBD1	TRBV27	TRBJ2-6	TGTGCCAGCAGTACAGGGGGCGGTAGGGCCAACGTCCTGACTTTC	CASSTGGGRANVLTF
few	-	TRBV7-9	TRBJ2-3	TGTGCCAGCAGCGTAGATGCTGGGAGAGATACGCAGTATTTT	CASSVDAGRDTQYF
few	-	TRBV6-2/TRBV6-3	TRBJ1-2	TGTGCCAGCAGCCTCCCCGCGGGTGCCTATGGCTACACCTTC	CASSLPAGAYGYTF
few	-	TRBV7-2	TRBJ2-5	TGTGCCAGCAGCTTAGTAGGTGGAAACGCGGAGACCCAGTACTTC	CASSLVGGNAETQYF
many	TRBD1	TRBV11-2	TRBJ2-4	TGTGCCAGCAGCTCATACAAGGGACAGGGGAGCGCCAAAAACATTCAGTACTTC	CASSSYKGQGSAKNIQYF
few	-	TRBV29-1	TRBJ2-1	TGCAGCGTTATCGTCAGCTACAATGAGCAGTTCTTC	CSVIVSYNEQFF
-	-	TRBV28	TRBJ1-5	TGTGCCAGCGGACTGGGCAATCAGCCCCAGCATTTT	CASGLGNQPQHF
few	TRBD1	TRBV15	TRBJ1-2	TGTGCCACCAGCCGGGACAGGGTTTATGGCTACACCTTC	CATSRDRVYGYTF
-	TRBD2	TRBV12-3/TRBV12-4	TRBJ2-3	TGTGCCAGCAGTTGGGGACTAGCGGGGACAGATACGCAGTATTTT	CASSWGLAGTDTQYF
many	-	TRBV29-1	TRBJ2-7	TGCAGCGTCGACGGTCAGGGTTCCTACGAGCAGTACTTC	CSVDGQGSYEQYF
-	-	TRBV12-3/TRBV12-4	TRBJ2-2	TGTGCCAGCAGTTTCAGGGATTTCGACACCGGGGAGCTGTTTTTT	CASSFRDFDTGELFF